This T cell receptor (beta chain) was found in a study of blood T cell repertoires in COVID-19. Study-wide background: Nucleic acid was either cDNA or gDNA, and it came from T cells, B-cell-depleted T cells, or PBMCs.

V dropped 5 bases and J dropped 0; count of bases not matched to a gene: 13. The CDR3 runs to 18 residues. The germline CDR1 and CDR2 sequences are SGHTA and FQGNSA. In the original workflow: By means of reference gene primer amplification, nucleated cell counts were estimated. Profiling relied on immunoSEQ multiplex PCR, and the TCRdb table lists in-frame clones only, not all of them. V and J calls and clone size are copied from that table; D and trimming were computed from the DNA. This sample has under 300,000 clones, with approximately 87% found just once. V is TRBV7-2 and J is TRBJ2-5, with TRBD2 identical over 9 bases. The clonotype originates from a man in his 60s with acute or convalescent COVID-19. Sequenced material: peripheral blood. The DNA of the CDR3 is TGTGCCAGCAGCCAGAGGTCGCTAGCGGGACTGTACCAAGAGACCCAGTACTTC. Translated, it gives CASSQRSLAGLYQETQYF.